A single TCR beta chain is shown here with its context. Its antigen is not known. This entry comes from a study of cytomegalovirus exposure and HLA in healthy donors. PCR used 60 Vbeta primers and 13 Jbeta primers. Here immunoSEQ multiplex PCR was the method, and the copy in TCRdb shows in-frame clones only, minus some. The table records some 150,000 clones, 76% of them present only once. Study-level results: Within a later analysis, the majority of CMV-associated TCR beta chains appeared HLA-restricted. Most likely, a cluster of highly shared sequence variants arose as a sequencing artifact. The presence/absence work took it that sequencing depth was about the same across donors.

Between the trimmed V and J ends, which lost 5 bases and 1 base, there was a span of 11 bases. The CDR3 runs to 14 residues. Germline CDR1 is ENHRY and CDR2 is SYGVKD. The specimen was PBMCs. The TCR was taken from a female donor in good health and CMV-seropositive. The chain uses TRBV10-3 and TRBJ1-1; D gene uncertain. CDR3 residues: CAISPFGENTEAFF. The CDR3 coding sequence is TGTGCCATCAGTCCTTTCGGGGAGAACACTGAAGCTTTCTTT.